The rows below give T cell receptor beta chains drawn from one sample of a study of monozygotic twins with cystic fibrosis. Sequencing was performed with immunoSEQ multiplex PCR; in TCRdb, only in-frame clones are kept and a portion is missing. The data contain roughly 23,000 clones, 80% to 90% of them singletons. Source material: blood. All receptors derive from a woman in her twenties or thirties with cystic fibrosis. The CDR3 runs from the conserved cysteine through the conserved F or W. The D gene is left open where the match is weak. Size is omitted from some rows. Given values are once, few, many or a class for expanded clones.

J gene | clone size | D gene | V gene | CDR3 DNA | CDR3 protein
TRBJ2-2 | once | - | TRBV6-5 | TGTGCCAGCAGCTTCGGATGGACCGGGGAGCTGTTTTTT | CASSFGWTGELFF
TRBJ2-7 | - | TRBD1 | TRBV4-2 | TGTGCCAGCAGCCAAGAAACGACCGTTGAGGACAGGACCTACGAGCAGTACTTC | CASSQETTVEDRTYEQYF
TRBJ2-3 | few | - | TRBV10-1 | TGCGCCAGCAGTGAGTCTCTTAGCACAGATACGCAGTATTTT | CASSESLSTDTQYF
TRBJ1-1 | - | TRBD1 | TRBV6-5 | TGTGCCAGCAGTTACGGGCAGGGGGCCCCCGAAGCTTTCTTT | CASSYGQGAPEAFF
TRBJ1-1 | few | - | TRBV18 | TGTGCCAGCTCACGTGACCGGGCCGTAAACACTGAAGCTTTCTTT | CASSRDRAVNTEAFF
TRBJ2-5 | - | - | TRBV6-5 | TGTGCCAGCCACCCCCCGGGGCAAGAGACCCAGTACTTC | CASHPPGQETQYF
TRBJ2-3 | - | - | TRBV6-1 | TGTGCCAGCGTATCCTTGATTGGGAGTCGAGATACGCAGTATTTT | CASVSLIGSRDTQYF
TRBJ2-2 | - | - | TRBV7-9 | TGTGCCAGCAGCTCCTCGCTCCAGGGACTGAGCGGGGAGCTGTTTTTT | CASSSSLQGLSGELFF
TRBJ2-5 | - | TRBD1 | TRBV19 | TGTGCCAGTAGCACCGGACAGGGGGCTGTGGAGACCCAGTACTTC | CASSTGQGAVETQYF
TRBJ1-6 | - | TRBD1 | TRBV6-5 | TGTGCCAGTAAACTATCCGCAGGGGGGGCACCCCTCCACTTT | CASKLSAGGAPLHF
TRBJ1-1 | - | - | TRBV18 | TGTGCCAGCTCACCAGGACAGACGAACACTGAAGCTTTCTTT | CASSPGQTNTEAFF
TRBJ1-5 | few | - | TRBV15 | TGTGCCACCAGCCCTACCTCGGAGGGAGATCAGCCCCAGCATTTT | CATSPTSEGDQPQHF
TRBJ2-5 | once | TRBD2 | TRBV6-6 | TGTGCCAGCAGTTACTCGTCCAGCGGGGTAGGAGAGACCCAGTACTTC | CASSYSSSGVGETQYF
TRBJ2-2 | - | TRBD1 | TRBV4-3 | TGCGCCAGCAGCCCGGGACAGGGGAACACCGGGGAGCTGTTTTTT | CASSPGQGNTGELFF
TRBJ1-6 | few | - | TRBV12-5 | TGTGCTAGTGGTTTGGCAACAGGGCGAAATAATTCACCCCTCCACTTT | CASGLATGRNNSPLHF
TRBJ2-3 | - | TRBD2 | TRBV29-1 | TGCAGCGTTGAGGGAGGACTAGCGGGGGCCGTGGATACGCAGTATTTT | CSVEGGLAGAVDTQYF
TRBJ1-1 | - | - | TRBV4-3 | TGCGCCAGCCGTCCTGCGGTGAACACTGAAGCTTTCTTT | CASRPAVNTEAFF
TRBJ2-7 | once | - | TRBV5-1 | TGCGCCAGCAGCTTGGCCGCTAACTCCCCCTACGAGCAGTACTTC | CASSLAANSPYEQYF
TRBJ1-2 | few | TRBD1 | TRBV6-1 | TGTGCCAGCATCATCGGACAGGGTCCCTATGGCTACACCTTC | CASIIGQGPYGYTF
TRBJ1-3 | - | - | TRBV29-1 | TGCAGCGTTGTATGGAGGACCTCTGGAAACACCATATATTTT | CSVVWRTSGNTIYF
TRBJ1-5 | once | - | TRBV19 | TGTGCCACCGCAGGAGGGCGAGGTCAGCCCCAGCATTTT | CATAGGRGQPQHF
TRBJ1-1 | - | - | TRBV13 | TGTGCCAGCAGCTCCGGCGGGTGGATGAACACTGAAGCTTTCTTT | CASSSGGWMNTEAFF
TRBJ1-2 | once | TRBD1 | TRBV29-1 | TGCAGCGTGTCCCCGTTCGACAGGGTCTCTGGCTACACCTTC | CSVSPFDRVSGYTF
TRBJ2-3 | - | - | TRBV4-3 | TGCGCCAGCAGCCGCACAGCCGGGGATACGCAGTATTTT | CASSRTAGDTQYF
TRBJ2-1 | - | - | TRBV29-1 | TGCAGCGTTGATGGCCGGCACCTAAAGAGCTCCTACAATGAGCAGTTCTTC | CSVDGRHLKSSYNEQFF
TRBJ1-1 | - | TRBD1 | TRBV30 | TGTGCCTGGAGTCGGGGACAGGGGTTTGAAGCTTTCTTT | CAWSRGQGFEAFF
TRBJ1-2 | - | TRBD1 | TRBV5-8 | TGTGCCAGCAGCCGGCCGGGACAGTACTATGGCTACACCTTC | CASSRPGQYYGYTF
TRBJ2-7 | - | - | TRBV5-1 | TGCGCCAGCAGCTTGGTATTTGGGGGCCCCGCGGACGAGCAGTACTTC | CASSLVFGGPADEQYF
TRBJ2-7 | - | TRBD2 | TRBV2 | TGTGCCAGCAGGACTAGCGGGGGGTCCTACGAGCAGTACTTC | CASRTSGGSYEQYF
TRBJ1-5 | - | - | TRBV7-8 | TGTGCCAGCAGCTTAACTCTGACAGCCTCCCTGGGGCCCCAGCATTTT | CASSLTLTASLGPQHF
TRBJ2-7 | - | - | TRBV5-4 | TGTGCCAGCAGCTTGTACCAGGAAAGCTCCTACGAGCAGTACTTC | CASSLYQESSYEQYF
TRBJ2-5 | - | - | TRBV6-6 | TGTGCCAGCAGTTACCCGGCCGGAACCCAGTACTTC | CASSYPAGTQYF
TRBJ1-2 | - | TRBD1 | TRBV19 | TGTGCCAGTAGTCCGGGGACAGGGGGTCTCTATGGCTACACCTTC | CASSPGTGGLYGYTF
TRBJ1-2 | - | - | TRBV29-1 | TGCAGCGTTGGTGAGGGGAACTATGGCTACACCTTC | CSVGEGNYGYTF
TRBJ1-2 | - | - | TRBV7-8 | TGTGCCAGCAGCCGAGGATTCGCAGATGGCTACACCTTC | CASSRGFADGYTF
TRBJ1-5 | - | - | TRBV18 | TGTGCCAGCTCACCCGGCGAGGCTCAGCCCCAGCATTTT | CASSPGEAQPQHF
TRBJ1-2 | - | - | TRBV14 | TGTGCCAGCAGCCGAGAGCCTAACTATGGCTACACCTTC | CASSREPNYGYTF
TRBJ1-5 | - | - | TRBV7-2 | TGTGCCAGCAGCTTAGCACAGTCAAATCAGCCCCAGCATTTT | CASSLAQSNQPQHF
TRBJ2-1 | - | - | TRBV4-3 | TGCGCCAGCAGCCAAGATTATTGGGGAGGCAATGAGCAGTTCTTC | CASSQDYWGGNEQFF
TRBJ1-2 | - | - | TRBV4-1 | TGCGCCAGCAGCCCCGGGGCCCTCTATGGCTACACCTTC | CASSPGALYGYTF
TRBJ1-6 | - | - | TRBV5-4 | TGTGCCAGCAGCGGAGAGGGTAGCCTATCACCCCTCCACTTT | CASSGEGSLSPLHF
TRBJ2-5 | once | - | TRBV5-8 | TGTGCCAGCAGCTTGGGGAGAGTGGCACGAGAGACCCAGTACTTC | CASSLGRVARETQYF
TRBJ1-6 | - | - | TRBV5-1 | TGCGCCAGCAGCTTGTCGTCGGGTAATTCACCCCTCCACTTT | CASSLSSGNSPLHF
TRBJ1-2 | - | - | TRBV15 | TGTGCCACCAGCAGAGAGCGCAGTGCTAACTATGGCTACACCTTC | CATSRERSANYGYTF